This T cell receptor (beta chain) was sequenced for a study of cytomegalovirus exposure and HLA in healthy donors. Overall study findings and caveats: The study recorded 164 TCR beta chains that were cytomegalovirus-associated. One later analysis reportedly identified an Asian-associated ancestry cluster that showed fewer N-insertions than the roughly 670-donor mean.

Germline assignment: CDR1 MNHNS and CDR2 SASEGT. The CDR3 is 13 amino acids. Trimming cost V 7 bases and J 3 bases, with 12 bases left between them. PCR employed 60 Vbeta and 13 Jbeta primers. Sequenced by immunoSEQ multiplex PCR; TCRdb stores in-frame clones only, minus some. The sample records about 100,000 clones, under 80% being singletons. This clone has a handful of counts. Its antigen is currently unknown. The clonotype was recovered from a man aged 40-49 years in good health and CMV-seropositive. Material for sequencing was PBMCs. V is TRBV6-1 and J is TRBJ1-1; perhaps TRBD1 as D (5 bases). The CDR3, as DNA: TGTGCCAGCACTTTTGGGGGGGACACTGAAGCTTTCTTT. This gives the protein CASTFGGDTEAFF.